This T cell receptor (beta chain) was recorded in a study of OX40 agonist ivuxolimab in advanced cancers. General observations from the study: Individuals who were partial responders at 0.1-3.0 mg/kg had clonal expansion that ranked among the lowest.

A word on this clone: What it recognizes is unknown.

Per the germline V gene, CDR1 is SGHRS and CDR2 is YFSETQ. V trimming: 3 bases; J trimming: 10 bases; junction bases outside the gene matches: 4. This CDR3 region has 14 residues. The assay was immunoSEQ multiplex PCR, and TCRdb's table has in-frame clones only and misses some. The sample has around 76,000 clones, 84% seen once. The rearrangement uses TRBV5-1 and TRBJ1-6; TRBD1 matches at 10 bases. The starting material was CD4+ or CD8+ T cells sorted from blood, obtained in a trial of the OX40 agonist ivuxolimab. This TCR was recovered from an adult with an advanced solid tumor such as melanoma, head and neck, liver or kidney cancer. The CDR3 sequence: CASSSGTGDSPLHF. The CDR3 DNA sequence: TGCGCCAGCAGCTCCGGGACAGGGGACTCACCCCTCCACTTT.